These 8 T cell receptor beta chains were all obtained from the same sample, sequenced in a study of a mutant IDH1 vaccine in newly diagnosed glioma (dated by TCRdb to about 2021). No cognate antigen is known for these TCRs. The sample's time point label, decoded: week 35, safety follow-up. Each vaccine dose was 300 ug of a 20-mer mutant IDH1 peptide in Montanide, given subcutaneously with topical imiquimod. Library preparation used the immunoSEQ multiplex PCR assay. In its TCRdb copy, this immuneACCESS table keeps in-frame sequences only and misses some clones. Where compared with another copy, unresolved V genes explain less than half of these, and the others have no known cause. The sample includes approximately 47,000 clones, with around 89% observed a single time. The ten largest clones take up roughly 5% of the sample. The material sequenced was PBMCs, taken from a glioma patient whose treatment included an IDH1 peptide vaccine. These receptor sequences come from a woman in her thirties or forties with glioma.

The CDR3 nucleotides are TGTGCCAGCAGCCCAAGCCGGGCGGTCGAGCAGTACTTC. Translation gives CASSPSRAVEQYF. This sequence joins TRBV7-8 and TRBJ2-7; unclear D gene. Trimming removed 5 bases at V and 6 bases at J, with 14 bases between. The germline V gene encodes CDR1 SGHVS and CDR2 FQNEAQ. CDR3 length equals 13 residues.

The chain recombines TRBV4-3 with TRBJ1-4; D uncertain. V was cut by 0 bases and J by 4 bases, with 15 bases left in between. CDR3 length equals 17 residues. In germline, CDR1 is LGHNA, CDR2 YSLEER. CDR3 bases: TGCGCCAGCAGCCAAGACTCGGGCTCAGTTTATAATGAAAAACTGTTTTTT. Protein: CASSQDSGSVYNEKLFF.

CDR3 amino acids: CASRGPQETQYF. The CDR3, as DNA: TGTGCCAGCAGGGGGCCCCAAGAGACCCAGTACTTC. This rearrangement joins TRBV2 to TRBJ2-5; possibly TRBD1 for D (5 bases). Trimming removed 6 bases at V and 1 base at J, with 6 bases between. From germline, CDR1 is SNHLY and CDR2 FYNNEI. The CDR3 spans 12 residues.

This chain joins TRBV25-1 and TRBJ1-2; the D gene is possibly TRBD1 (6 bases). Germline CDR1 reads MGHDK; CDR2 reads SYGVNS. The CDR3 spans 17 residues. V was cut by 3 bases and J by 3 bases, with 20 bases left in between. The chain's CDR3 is CASSDRGHSKEDYGYTF. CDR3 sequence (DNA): TGTGCCAGCAGTGACCGGGGACATTCTAAAGAAGACTATGGCTACACCTTC.

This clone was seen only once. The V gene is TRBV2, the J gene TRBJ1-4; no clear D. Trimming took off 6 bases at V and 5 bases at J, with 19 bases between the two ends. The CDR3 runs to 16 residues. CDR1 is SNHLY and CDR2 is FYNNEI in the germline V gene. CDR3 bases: TGTGCCAGCAGACCCAAGAGCCGGGCCACGAATGAAAAACTGTTTTTT. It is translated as CASRPKSRATNEKLFF.

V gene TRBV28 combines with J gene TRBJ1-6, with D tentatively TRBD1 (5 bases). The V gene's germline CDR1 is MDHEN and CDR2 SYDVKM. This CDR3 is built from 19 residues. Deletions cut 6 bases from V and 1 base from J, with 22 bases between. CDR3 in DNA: TGTGCCAGCAGGGCCGTGGGGGGAACAAGAGGGTCCTATAATTCACCCCTCCACTTT. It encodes CASRAVGGTRGSYNSPLHF. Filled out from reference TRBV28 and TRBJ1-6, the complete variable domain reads DVKVTQSSRYLVKRTGEKVFLECVQDMDHENMFWYRQDPGLGLRLIYFSYDVKMKEKGDIPEGYSVSREKKERFSLILESASTNQTSMYLCASRAVGGTRGSYNSPLHFGNGTRLTVT.

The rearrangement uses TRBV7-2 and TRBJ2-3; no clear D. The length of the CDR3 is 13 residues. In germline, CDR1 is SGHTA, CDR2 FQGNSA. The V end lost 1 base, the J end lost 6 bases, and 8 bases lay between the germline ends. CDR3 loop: CASSLVMADTQYF. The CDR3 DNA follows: TGTGCCAGCAGCTTAGTTATGGCGGATACGCAGTATTTT.

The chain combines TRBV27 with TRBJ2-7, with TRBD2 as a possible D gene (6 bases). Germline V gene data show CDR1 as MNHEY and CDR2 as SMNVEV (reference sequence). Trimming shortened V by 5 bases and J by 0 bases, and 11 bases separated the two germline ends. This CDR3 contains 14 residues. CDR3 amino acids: CASSEDGSSYEQYF. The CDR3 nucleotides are TGTGCCAGCAGTGAGGACGGGAGCTCCTACGAGCAGTACTTC.